The clone carrying this T cell receptor (beta chain) was observed a handful of times. Time point of the sample: pre-sensitization, week 0. Treatment specified: therapeutic diphenylcyclopropenone sensitization with weekly scalp DPC. The sample originates from a study of human T cells and chemical hapten exposure. Looking at the study overall: Investigators sensitized around 2 cm by around 2 cm of upper inner arm skin with 2% DPC. The patch tests put 0.01% DPC on the skin of the upper back and were read 6 days later.

For the library, individual cDNA molecules each received unique molecular identifiers. TCRdb ran MiXCR on the RACE reads and lists one entry per CDR3 protein. Of 180,000 or so distinct CDR3 sequences in the sample, approximately 29% are singletons; the top ten hold approximately 3%. Germline V gene sequence: CDR1 ENHRY, CDR2 SYGVKD. V shed 10 bases and J shed 2 bases, with 14 bases lying between them. CDR3 size: 13 residues. This chain connects TRBV10-3 to TRBJ2-5, with D possibly TRBD1 on 7 matching bases. This sample comprised whole blood, obtained in connection with sensitization to the hapten diphenylcyclopropenone (DPC). The sequence was collected from a woman younger than 45 with alopecia areata. Some clones in this sample may be carry-over from other donors' samples. The CDR3 here is CANQGGPQETQYF. The CDR3 DNA reads as TGTGCCAATCAGGGGGGCCCGCAAGAGACCCAGTACTTC.